Below are 24 T cell receptor beta chains sequenced from a single sample in a study of early T cells in non-severe SARS-CoV-2 infection. In TCRdb, the 5' RACE reads were re-called with MiXCR into one record per CDR3 protein. The table includes fewer than 120,000 distinct CDR3 sequences, 10% to 15% detected once. The sequences come from whole blood, collected at baseline. These receptors were taken from an adult who was a healthcare worker with PCR-confirmed SARS-CoV-2 infection or an uninfected control (not recorded which).

This clonotype showed up just a few times. The J gene is TRBJ1-4, the V gene TRBV6-5; D gene unclear. The CDR3 sequence is 16 residues long. Trimming pared 4 bases from V and 0 bases from J, leaving 12 bases between. Germline V gene data show CDR1 as MNHEY and CDR2 as SVGAGI. The CDR3 protein is CASSSEYPATNEKLFF. The CDR3 DNA reads TGTGCCAGCAGTTCCGAATACCCTGCAACTAATGAAAAACTGTTTTTT.

This clonotype appeared a few times. V usage is TRBV7-6 and J usage is TRBJ2-3; D ambiguous. Trimming took off 1 base at V and 4 bases at J, with 12 bases between the two ends. CDR1 and CDR2 (germline): SGHVS, FNYEAQ. The CDR3 has 15 residues. The CDR3: CASSLENARADTQYF. The CDR3 DNA is TGTGCCAGCAGCTTAGAGAACGCACGCGCAGATACGCAGTATTTT.

This clonotype was observed at least ten times. Written as DNA, the CDR3 is TGTGCCAGCTCTAAAACGAGGAATTCACCCCTCCACTTT. Translated: CASSKTRNSPLHF. The rearrangement uses TRBV28 and TRBJ1-6; D is undetermined. Germline-derived CDR1 and CDR2 are MDHEN and SYDVKM. Trimming took 8 bases from V and 7 from J, leaving 12 bases between them. This CDR3 contains 13 residues.

The chain recombines TRBV18 with TRBJ1-4; a weak D match, TRBD1 (6 bases). CDR3 length: 15 amino acids. Between the trimmed V and J ends, which lost 1 base and 6 bases, there was a span of 12 bases. The germline gives CDR1 KGHSH, CDR2 LQKENI. DNA of the CDR3: TGTGCCAGCTCACCACGCAGGGGCTCCGATGAAAAACTGTTTTTT. Protein product: CASSPRRGSDEKLFF.

The rearrangement uses TRBV7-2 and TRBJ1-5, with D maybe TRBD1 (5 bases). V shed 2 bases and J shed 4 bases, with 9 bases lying between them. Germline CDR1 and CDR2: SGHTA and FQGNSA. This CDR3 spans 14 amino acids. The CDR3 sequence: CASSLTGPNQPQHF. Here the CDR3 DNA reads TGTGCCAGCAGCTTAACGGGACCGAATCAGCCCCAGCATTTT.

This clonotype occurred many times. This chain uses TRBV20-1 with TRBJ2-4, with a weak D call TRBD1 (6 bases). Germline assignment: CDR1 DFQATT and CDR2 SNEGSKA (reference sequence). Trimming stripped 5 bases from V and 0 bases from J, with 14 bases between. The CDR3 totals 15 residues. CDR3 sequence: CSARHGTLAKNIQYF. In DNA, the CDR3 is TGCAGTGCTCGACATGGGACACTAGCCAAAAACATTCAGTACTTC.

This clonotype was detected many times. The genes are TRBV28 and TRBJ2-3, with 10 nucleotides matching TRBD1. Germline V gene data show CDR1 as MDHEN and CDR2 as SYDVKM. There are 19 residues in the CDR3. V shed 3 bases, J shed 5 bases, and the junction held 17 bases outside the gene matches. CDR3 sequence: CASSFGFLPGTGEGDTQYF. CDR3 nucleotide sequence: TGTGCCAGCAGTTTCGGCTTCCTACCCGGGACAGGGGAGGGAGATACGCAGTATTTT.

This clonotype was counted a few times. The chain combines TRBV5-1 with TRBJ2-3; 9 bases line up with TRBD2. CDR1 SGHRS and CDR2 YFSETQ come from the germline V gene. This CDR3 has 15 residues. The V segment lost 3 bases and the J segment 5 bases; nucleotides outside the gene matches: 7. The CDR3 reads CASSSGLASGDTQYF. The CDR3 coding sequence is TGCGCCAGCAGCTCAGGACTAGCGTCGGGAGATACGCAGTATTTT.

This clonotype came up a few times. The rearrangement joins TRBV29-1 to TRBJ2-6; D unclear. The germline V gene has CDR1 SQVTM and CDR2 ANQGSEA. The V end was cut by 5 bases, the J end by 0 bases, with 11 bases between. The length of the CDR3 is 15 residues. The CDR3 DNA is TGCAGCGTTCAGCCGGATCCCTCTGGGGCCAACGTCCTGACTTTC. Translating it yields CSVQPDPSGANVLTF.

This clonotype was seen more than once but under ten times. The chain uses TRBV5-1 and TRBJ2-2; tentative D call: TRBD2 (5 bases). V lost 3 bases and J 6 bases, leaving 15 bases between the germline ends. The CDR3 is 15 residues long. CDR1 is SGHRS, CDR2 YFSETQ, per germline. CDR3 in amino acids: CASSYLTGEAGELFF. The DNA of the CDR3 is TGCGCCAGCAGCTACCTAACCGGGGAAGCCGGGGAGCTGTTTTTT.

The sample holds a few counts of this clonotype. The chain couples TRBV5-1 to TRBJ1-1; 7 bases are a match to TRBD1. J lost 7 bases, V lost 1 base, and 4 bases had no gene match. The V gene's germline CDR1 is SGHRS and CDR2 YFSETQ. The CDR3 totals 13 residues. Here the CDR3 reads CASSLPRQGEAFF. Here the CDR3 DNA reads TGCGCCAGCAGCTTGCCCCGACAGGGTGAAGCTTTCTTT.

This clonotype was detected ten times or more. The V gene is TRBV2, the J gene TRBJ1-5, with D possibly being TRBD1 (6 bases). Germline CDR1 SNHLY, CDR2 FYNNEI. This CDR3 region has 15 residues. Trimming removed 5 bases at V and 1 base at J, with 12 bases between. This CDR3 reads CASSRDIPSNQPQHF. In nucleotides, the CDR3 is TGTGCCAGCAGTAGGGACATCCCGAGCAATCAGCCCCAGCATTTT.

The sample holds a few counts of this clonotype. The chain employs TRBV5-1 and TRBJ1-1; tentatively, D is TRBD1 (6 bases). Per germline, CDR1 SGHRS and CDR2 YFSETQ. CDR3 length equals 14 residues. The V end lost 1 base, the J end lost 2 bases, and 9 bases lay between the germline ends. CDR3 loop: CASSLLDRNTEAFF. The CDR3 bases are TGCGCCAGCAGCTTGCTGGACAGAAACACTGAAGCTTTCTTT.

As DNA, the CDR3 is TGCAGTGCTAGAGACTTACCGACGGAGCTGAACACTGAAGCTTTCTTT. Its protein is CSARDLPTELNTEAFF. The chain has TRBV20-1 and TRBJ1-1, with unresolved D. Deletions cut 0 bases from V and 0 bases from J, with 14 bases between. The CDR3 runs 16 residues. Per germline, CDR1 DFQATT and CDR2 SNEGSKA (reference sequence).

The chain combines TRBV12-3 or TRBV12-4 with TRBJ2-3; 7 bases fit TRBD2. CDR3 length: 15 residues. Trimming removed 5 bases from V and 4 bases from J; junction bases left unmatched: 9. CDR3 loop: CASSEWGGRADTQYF. CDR3 DNA sequence: TGTGCCAGCAGTGAGTGGGGGGGGAGGGCAGATACGCAGTATTTT.

This chain links TRBV9 with TRBJ1-1; maybe TRBD1 (5 bases). Trimming left V 4 bases short and J 7 bases short, with 23 bases between. CDR1 SGDLS and CDR2 YYNGEE come from the germline V gene. The CDR3 length is 16 residues. The CDR3 bases are TGTGCCAGCAGCCCAACATGGGGACGGACTCGGGGTGAAGCTTTCTTT. Protein sequence: CASSPTWGRTRGEAFF. Full variable domain (outside the CDR3, taken from reference TRBV9 and TRBJ1-1): DSGVTQTPKHLITATGQRVTLRCSPRSGDLSVYWYQQSLDQGLQFLIQYYNGEERAKGNILERFSAQQFPDLHSELNLSSLELGDSALYFCASSPTWGRTRGEAFFGQGTRLTVV.

The CDR3 region is CASSFPLGGKHTEAFF. Here the CDR3 DNA reads TGTGCCAGCAGCTTCCCCCTAGGGGGAAAGCACACTGAAGCTTTCTTT. The chain employs TRBV11-2 and TRBJ1-1; tentative D call: TRBD1 (6 bases). CDR3 length equals 16 residues. V shed 3 bases and J shed 3 bases, with 17 bases lying between them. Germline V gives CDR1 SGHAT, CDR2 FQNNGV.

This clonotype was counted a single time. Since a much larger clone is just one base distant, this may be a read error. The chain couples TRBV6-1 to TRBJ1-1, with 7 bases that match TRBD1. The CDR3 covers 13 residues. Germline CDR1 is MNHNS and CDR2 is SASEGT. CDR3 coding DNA: TGTGCCAACAGTCCGGGACAGTTAACTGAAGCTTTCTTT. This sequence encodes CANSPGQLTEAFF.

This clonotype appeared a few times. This chain uses TRBV30 with TRBJ1-1, with D possibly being TRBD1 (5 bases). Trimming cost V 3 bases and J 1 base, with 18 bases left between them. Germline V CDR1 and CDR2: GTSNPN, SVGIG (reference sequence). The CDR3 length is 16 residues. CDR3 residues: CAWRSRYGGTNTEAFF. For the CDR3, the DNA is TGTGCCTGGAGGTCCCGGTATGGGGGTACGAACACTGAAGCTTTCTTT. The complete variable domain, with remaining parts taken from reference TRBV30 and TRBJ1-1, reads SQTIHQWPATLVQPVGSPLSLECTVEGTSNPNLYWYRQAAGRGLQLLFYSVGIGQISSEVPQNLSASRPQDRQFILSSKKLLLSDSGFYLCAWRSRYGGTNTEAFFGQGTRLTVV.

The sample holds a few counts of this clonotype. V and J are TRBV18 and TRBJ2-2; TRBD2 is a possible D gene (5 bases). Germline V gene data show CDR1 as KGHSH and CDR2 as LQKENI. With 2 bases removed from V and 0 bases from J, the gap between germline ends came to 10 bases. There are 16 residues in the CDR3. The CDR3 spells CASSPKSGTNTGELFF. For the CDR3, the DNA is TGTGCCAGCTCACCAAAGTCGGGGACGAACACCGGGGAGCTGTTTTTT.

V and J are TRBV5-1 and TRBJ2-7, with 13 bases that match TRBD2. V trimming: 3 bases; J trimming: 4 bases; junction bases outside the gene matches: 10. This CDR3 has 17 residues. In germline, CDR1 is SGHRS, CDR2 YFSETQ. CDR3 DNA sequence: TGCGCCAGCAGCTGGGGACTAGCGGGGACCCCTGGGTACGAGCAGTACTTC. Amino acids: CASSWGLAGTPGYEQYF.

The chain links TRBV20-1 to TRBJ2-7; unclear D gene. Germline assignment: CDR1 DFQATT and CDR2 SNEGSKA (reference sequence). This CDR3 has 12 residues. V was trimmed by 5 bases and J by 2 bases, leaving 10 bases between them. The DNA for the CDR3 is TGCAGTGCTGCAACGGTTACCTACGAGCAGTACTTC. This translates into CSAATVTYEQYF.

The V call is TRBV7-3, the J call TRBJ2-7; 7 bases match TRBD1. This CDR3 has 11 residues. Trimming took 3 bases from V and 9 from J; bases not matched to a gene: 2. The germline V gene encodes CDR1 SGHTA and CDR2 FQGTGA. CDR3 nucleotide sequence: TGTGCCAGCAGCTTTGCAGGGGGGCAGTACTTC. Encoded protein: CASSFAGGQYF.

About this clonotype itself: At one end, the junction sequence differs from germline, possibly due to a read error. This sequence joins TRBV7-9 and TRBJ2-7, with D perhaps assigned TRBD1 or TRBD2 (6 bases each). Germline V gene lookup returns CDR1 SEHNR and CDR2 FQNEAQ (reference sequence). CDR3 size: 13 residues. The CDR3, as DNA: TGTGCCAGCAGTTTAGGGGGGAGTAACGAGCAGTACTTC. Translating it yields CASSLGGSNEQYF.